This T cell receptor beta chain was observed in a study of blood T cell repertoires in COVID-19. Whole-study context: In each case, the material was cDNA or gDNA derived from T cells, B-cell-depleted T cells, or PBMCs.

This CDR3 is built from 14 residues. In germline, CDR1 is LNHDA, CDR2 SQIVND (reference sequence). With 4 bases clipped from V and 1 base from J, the junction kept 3 bases outside the gene matches. Profiling relied on immunoSEQ multiplex PCR, and the TCRdb table lists in-frame clones only, not all of them. The sample has more than 200,000 clones; approximately 86% are singletons. This receptor was identified in a woman in her twenties or thirties with acute COVID-19. The V call is TRBV19, the J call TRBJ1-1; 7 nucleotides line up with TRBD1. Sequencing was done on a sample of PBMCs or T cells enriched from blood (not recorded which). The DNA of the CDR3 is TGTGCCAGTAGTACGGACAGGACGAACACTGAAGCTTTCTTT. As protein: CASSTDRTNTEAFF.